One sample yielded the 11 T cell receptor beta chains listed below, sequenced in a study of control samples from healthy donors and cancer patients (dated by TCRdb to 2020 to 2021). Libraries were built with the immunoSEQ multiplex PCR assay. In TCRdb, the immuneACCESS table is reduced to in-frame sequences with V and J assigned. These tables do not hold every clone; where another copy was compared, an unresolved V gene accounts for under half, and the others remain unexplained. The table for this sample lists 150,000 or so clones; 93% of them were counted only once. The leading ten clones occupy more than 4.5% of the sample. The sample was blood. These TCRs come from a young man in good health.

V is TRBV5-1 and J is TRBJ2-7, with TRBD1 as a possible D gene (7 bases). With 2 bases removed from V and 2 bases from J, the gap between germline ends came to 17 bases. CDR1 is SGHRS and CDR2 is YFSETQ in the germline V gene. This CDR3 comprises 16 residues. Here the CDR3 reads CASSFFRGEYPYEQYF. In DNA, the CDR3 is TGCGCCAGCAGCTTTTTCAGGGGGGAGTACCCCTACGAGCAGTACTTC. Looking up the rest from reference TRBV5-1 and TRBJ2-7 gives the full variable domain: KAGVTQTPRYLIKTRGQQVTLSCSPISGHRSVSWYQQTPGQGLQFLFEYFSETQRNKGNFPGRFSGRQFSNSRSEMNVSTLELGDSALYLCASSFFRGEYPYEQYFGPGTRLTVT.

As DNA, the CDR3 is TGTGCCACCGGTAATCCGGGGGGCGCCACAGATACGCAGTATTTT. It yields the protein CATGNPGGATDTQYF. The chain couples TRBV5-5 to TRBJ2-3, with a possible D match to TRBD2 (7 bases). The CDR3 has 15 residues. V gave up 9 bases and J gave up 2 bases, with 19 bases separating them. Germline assignment: CDR1 SGHKS and CDR2 YYEKEE (reference sequence). Full variable domain (rest looked up from reference TRBV5-5 and TRBJ2-3): DAGVTQSPTHLIKTRGQQVTLRCSPISGHKSVSWYQQVLGQGPQFIFQYYEKEERGRGNFPDRFSARQFPNYSSELNVNALLLGDSALYLCATGNPGGATDTQYFGPGTRLTVL.

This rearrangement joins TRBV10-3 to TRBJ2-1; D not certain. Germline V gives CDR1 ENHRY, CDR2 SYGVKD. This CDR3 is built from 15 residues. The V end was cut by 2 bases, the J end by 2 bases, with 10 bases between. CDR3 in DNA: TGTGCCATCAGTGAGGATGGGGTGCCCTACAATGAGCAGTTCTTC. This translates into CAISEDGVPYNEQFF.

CDR3 sequence: CASSSGRANYNSPLHF. For the CDR3, the DNA is TGTGCCAGCAGCTCCGGCCGGGCGAACTATAATTCACCCCTCCACTTT. The chain joins TRBV13 to TRBJ1-6; unclear D gene. The CDR3 contains 16 residues. Germline V gives CDR1 PRHDT, CDR2 FYEKMQ (reference sequence). V was trimmed by 4 bases and J by 3 bases, leaving 13 bases between them.

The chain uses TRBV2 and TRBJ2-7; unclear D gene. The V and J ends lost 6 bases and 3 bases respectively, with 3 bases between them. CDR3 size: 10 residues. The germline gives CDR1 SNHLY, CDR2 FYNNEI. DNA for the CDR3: TGTGCCAGCAGAAACTACGAGCAGTACTTC. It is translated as CASRNYEQYF.

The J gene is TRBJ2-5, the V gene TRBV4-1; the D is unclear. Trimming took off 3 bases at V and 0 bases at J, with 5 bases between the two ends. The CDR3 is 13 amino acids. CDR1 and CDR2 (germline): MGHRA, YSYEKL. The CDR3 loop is CASSQMYQETQYF. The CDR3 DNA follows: TGCGCCAGCAGCCAGATGTACCAAGAGACCCAGTACTTC.

The CDR3 reads CASSDLGTTQTHGYTF. The DNA of the CDR3 is TGTGCCAGCAGCGATCTCGGGACGACCCAAACGCATGGCTACACCTTC. J is TRBJ1-2 and V is TRBV7-9; TRBD1 is a possible D gene (5 bases). The germline CDR1 and CDR2 sequences are SEHNR and FQNEAQ (reference sequence). V was trimmed by 5 bases and J by 6 bases, leaving 22 bases between them. The CDR3 is 16 amino acids.

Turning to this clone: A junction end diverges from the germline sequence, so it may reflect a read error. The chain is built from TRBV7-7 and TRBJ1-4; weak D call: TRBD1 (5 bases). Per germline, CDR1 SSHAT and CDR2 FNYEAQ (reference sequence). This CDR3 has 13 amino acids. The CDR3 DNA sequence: TGTGCTAGCAGCCCGGGACCGGGAGAAAAACTGTTTTTT. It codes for CASSPGPGEKLFF.

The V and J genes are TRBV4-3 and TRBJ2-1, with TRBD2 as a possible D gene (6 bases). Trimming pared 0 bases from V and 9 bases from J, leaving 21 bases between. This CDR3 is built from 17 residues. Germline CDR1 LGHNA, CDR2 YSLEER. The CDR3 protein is CASSQEWSGAEFGEQFF. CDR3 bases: TGCGCCAGCAGCCAAGAGTGGTCGGGAGCCGAATTTGGTGAGCAGTTCTTC.

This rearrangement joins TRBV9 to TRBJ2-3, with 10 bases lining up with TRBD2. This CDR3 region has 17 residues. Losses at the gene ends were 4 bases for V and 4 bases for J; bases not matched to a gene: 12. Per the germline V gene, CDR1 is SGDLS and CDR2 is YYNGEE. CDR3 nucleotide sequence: TGTGCCAGCAGCACCGGCCTAGCGGGAGACCCTCCAGATACGCAGTATTTT. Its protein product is CASSTGLAGDPPDTQYF.

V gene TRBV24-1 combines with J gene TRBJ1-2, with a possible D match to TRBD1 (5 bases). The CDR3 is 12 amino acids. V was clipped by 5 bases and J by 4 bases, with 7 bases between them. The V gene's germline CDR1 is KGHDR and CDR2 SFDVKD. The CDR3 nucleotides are TGTGCCACCAGTGCAACAGGCTATGGCTACACCTTC. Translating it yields CATSATGYGYTF.